The 32 T cell receptor beta chains presented below share a single source sample, sequenced in a study of T cell responses to AZD1222 COVID-19 vaccine. Produced via immunoSEQ multiplex PCR; TCRdb's table is partial and in-frame only. The sample consists of some 83,000 clones, roughly 82% of them appearing once. The sample here was peripheral blood, taken on day 0 of AZD1222 vaccination. These TCRs come from an adult in good health.

The genes are TRBV6-4 and TRBJ1-1; no reliable D call. V was cut by 0 bases and J by 4 bases, with 6 bases left in between. The CDR3 is 13 residues long. Germline V gives CDR1 MRHNA, CDR2 SNTAGT. The CDR3 DNA reads as TGTGCCAGCAGTGACTCCCCAGGCACTGAAGCTTTCTTT. Protein: CASSDSPGTEAFF.

The V call is TRBV10-2, the J call TRBJ2-6, with D hard to call. V was trimmed by 8 bases and J by 3 bases, leaving 11 bases between them. CDR1 is WSHSY, CDR2 SAAADI, per germline. The CDR3 is 14 residues long. The CDR3 DNA sequence: TGCGCCAGCGGGAAGGGCAGTGGGGCCAACGTCCTGACTTTC. The encoded protein is CASGKGSGANVLTF.

V and J are TRBV5-1 and TRBJ2-3; D remains ambiguous. Per germline, CDR1 SGHRS and CDR2 YFSETQ. The CDR3 runs 13 residues. V was cut by 0 bases and J by 6 bases, with 8 bases left in between. CDR3 in DNA: TGCGCCAGCAGCTTGGATAACGAGGATACGCAGTATTTT. Translated: CASSLDNEDTQYF.

The chain combines TRBV6-5 with TRBJ2-5; D is possibly TRBD2 (6 bases). Germline CDR1 is MNHEY and CDR2 is SVGAGI. The CDR3 is 15 residues long. With 2 bases removed from V and 5 bases from J, the gap between germline ends came to 15 bases. CDR3 nucleotides: TGTGCCAGCAGTTACGCAGCGCGGGGCGTGGAGACCCAGTACTTC. This gives the protein CASSYAARGVETQYF.

This clone appeared a few times. J is TRBJ1-2 and V is TRBV10-2, with D uncertain. V lost 6 bases, J lost 2 bases, and 7 bases lay in between. This CDR3 has 12 residues. Germline CDR1 reads WSHSY; CDR2 reads SAAADI. CDR3 amino acids: CASSLGNYGYTF. The CDR3 DNA sequence: TGCGCCAGCAGCCTGGGAAACTATGGCTACACCTTC.

V is TRBV5-1 and J is TRBJ2-4; either TRBD1 or TRBD2 may supply D (5 bases each). The CDR3 runs 14 residues. The germline V and J ends were trimmed by 3 bases and 2 bases, with 9 bases remaining between them. Germline V gives CDR1 SGHRS, CDR2 YFSETQ. The CDR3 sequence: CASSWDGPKNIQYF. CDR3 coding DNA: TGCGCCAGCAGCTGGGACGGGCCCAAAAACATTCAGTACTTC.

The V and J genes are TRBV11-2 and TRBJ1-2; the D is unclear. V dropped 7 bases and J dropped 7 bases, with 13 bases sitting between them. Germline CDR1 SGHAT, CDR2 FQNNGV. There are 12 residues in the CDR3. The CDR3 nucleotides are TGTGCCAGCACCCCCGTCCCGACTGGCTACACCTTC. Protein product: CASTPVPTGYTF.

The chain has TRBV5-1 and TRBJ2-3, with 10 bases aligning to TRBD2. CDR1 is SGHRS, CDR2 YFSETQ, per germline. Trimming removed 1 base from V and 0 bases from J; junction bases left unmatched: 8. This CDR3 comprises 18 residues. The CDR3 is CASSLPAGGPGSTDTQYF. The CDR3 DNA is TGCGCCAGCAGCTTGCCAGCGGGAGGGCCAGGTAGCACAGATACGCAGTATTTT.

The rearrangement joins TRBV5-1 to TRBJ1-1, with TRBD1 matching 7 bases. CDR1 is SGHRS, CDR2 YFSETQ, per germline. J gave up 0 bases and V 4 bases, and 12 bases lay outside the gene matches. The CDR3 runs 17 residues. The chain's CDR3 is CASSTRQGGGMNTEAFF. The CDR3 bases are TGCGCCAGCAGCACTCGACAGGGTGGGGGGATGAACACTGAAGCTTTCTTT.

In the case of this clone: At one of its ends the junction is not consistent with the germline gene, which may arise from a read error. This sequence joins TRBV9 and TRBJ2-3; TRBD2 agrees at 9 bases. The CDR3 consists of 15 residues. The V gene's germline CDR1 is SGDLS and CDR2 YYNGEE. This CDR3 reads CASSAAGTSKDTQYF. The CDR3 DNA reads as TGTGCCAGCAGCGCAGCCGGGACTAGCAAAGATACGCAGTATTTT.

CDR3: CASSFWQGGNQPQHF. In DNA form, the CDR3 reads TGTGCCAGCAGTTTTTGGCAGGGAGGCAATCAGCCCCAGCATTTT. The rearrangement uses TRBV28 and TRBJ1-5; D is possibly TRBD1 (5 bases). There are 15 residues in the CDR3. The germline V gene encodes CDR1 MDHEN and CDR2 SYDVKM. The ends were cut back, 3 bases at V and 2 bases at J, with 11 bases in the middle.

About this clone itself: The sample carries other DNA sequences with the same CDR3. The chain links TRBV3-1 (or the pseudogene TRBV3-2) to TRBJ1-2; D remains ambiguous. CDR1 LGHDT and CDR2 YNNKEL come from the germline V gene (reference sequence). The V end was cut by 3 bases, the J end by 3 bases, with 5 bases between. This CDR3 is built from 12 residues. The CDR3 DNA follows: TGTGCCAGCAGCCAGGGTGACTATGGCTACACCTTC. Translation: CASSQGDYGYTF.

V is TRBV2 and J is TRBJ1-1, with 8 bases fitting TRBD1. The length of the CDR3 is 15 residues. Germline V gene data show CDR1 as SNHLY and CDR2 as FYNNEI. V was pared by 10 bases and J by 0 bases, with 10 bases of the junction left unmatched. DNA for the CDR3: TGTGCCACCGGCCGGGACAGGTCTATGAACACTGAAGCTTTCTTT. Its protein product is CATGRDRSMNTEAFF.

The chain has TRBV2 and TRBJ2-7; 7 bases map to TRBD1. The J segment lost 0 bases and the V segment lost 8 bases, leaving 7 bases of the junction unmatched. This CDR3 has 14 residues. Germline CDR1 SNHLY, CDR2 FYNNEI. The CDR3 sequence is CASEGQAISYEQYF. DNA of the CDR3: TGTGCCAGCGAAGGACAGGCAATCTCCTACGAGCAGTACTTC.

The chain carries TRBV6-1 and TRBJ2-7; D gene uncertain. This CDR3 is 13 amino acids long. V lost 7 bases and J lost 0, with 10 bases in between. CDR1 and CDR2 from the germline V gene are MNHNS and SASEGT. Here the CDR3 DNA reads TGTGCCAGCACCGAGTCCCGCTCCTACGAGCAGTACTTC. Its protein product is CASTESRSYEQYF.

This chain joins TRBV24-1 and TRBJ1-2; TRBD1 matches 7 bases. Germline V gives CDR1 KGHDR, CDR2 SFDVKD. The length of the CDR3 is 13 residues. The junction had 4 bases not matched to a gene; V was cut back by 7 bases and J by 3 bases. This chain's CDR3 is CATSPGTDYGYTF. CDR3 DNA sequence: TGTGCCACCAGCCCCGGGACAGACTATGGCTACACCTTC.

This clone showed up just a few times. V gene TRBV6-5 combines with J gene TRBJ2-7; 7 nucleotides line up with TRBD1. The CDR3 runs 13 residues. V lost 8 bases and J lost 3; bases outside the gene matches: 7. Germline assignment: CDR1 MNHEY and CDR2 SVGAGI. This CDR3 is CASGNRGIYEQYF. For the CDR3, the DNA is TGTGCCAGCGGCAACAGGGGAATCTACGAGCAGTACTTC.

This clone was counted a single time. V and J are TRBV2 and TRBJ2-7, with D uncertain. Germline assignment: CDR1 SNHLY and CDR2 FYNNEI. V was pared by 6 bases and J by 2 bases, with 11 bases between. CDR3 length equals 13 residues. The CDR3, as DNA: TGTGCCAGCAGCGAATCCCAGACCTACGAGCAGTACTTC. Its translation: CASSESQTYEQYF.

This clone was seen once. This chain joins TRBV7-9 and TRBJ2-4; D not certain. The CDR3 is 17 residues long. Trimming stripped 5 bases from V and 4 bases from J, with 21 bases between. Germline lookup yields CDR1 SEHNR and CDR2 FQNEAQ (reference sequence). CDR3 sequence: CASSRPVGDLAKNIQYF. For the CDR3, the DNA is TGTGCCAGCAGCAGACCCGTCGGAGACTTGGCTAAAAACATTCAGTACTTC.

V gene TRBV9 combines with J gene TRBJ2-2; 10 bases line up with TRBD2. V lost 0 bases to trimming and J lost 4 bases; unmatched junction nucleotides: 6. The germline CDR1 and CDR2 sequences are SGDLS and YYNGEE. The CDR3 length is 17 residues. The CDR3 spells CASSVGVAGGGTGELFF. CDR3 DNA: TGTGCCAGCAGCGTAGGAGTAGCGGGAGGCGGCACCGGGGAGCTGTTTTTT.

The chain carries TRBV5-1 and TRBJ1-4; D is unresolved. This CDR3 contains 14 residues. Trimming removed 2 bases from V and 8 bases from J, with 13 bases in between. Germline CDR1 is SGHRS and CDR2 is YFSETQ. This CDR3 is CASSFVGSKEKLFF. The CDR3 DNA sequence: TGCGCCAGCAGCTTCGTGGGTAGTAAAGAAAAACTGTTTTTT.

The chain uses TRBV9 and TRBJ1-2; no definite D call. Germline CDR1 is SGDLS and CDR2 is YYNGEE. The V end was cut by 4 bases, the J end by 0 bases, with 16 bases between. The CDR3 length is 16 residues. This CDR3 is CASSPMGAGSNYGYTF. The CDR3 DNA follows: TGTGCCAGCAGCCCAATGGGCGCTGGGTCTAACTATGGCTACACCTTC.

The chain links TRBV5-1 to TRBJ1-1; D is uncertain. V was clipped by 0 bases and J by 1 base, with 4 bases between them. The germline V gene encodes CDR1 SGHRS and CDR2 YFSETQ. The CDR3 is made up of 13 amino acids. CDR3 bases: TGCGCCAGCAGCTTGGGGGAGAACACTGAAGCTTTCTTT. It encodes CASSLGENTEAFF.

The V gene is TRBV6-5, the J gene TRBJ1-1; 9 bases map to TRBD1. The trim removed 8 bases at V and 11 bases at J, leaving 15 bases unmatched. In germline, CDR1 is MNHEY, CDR2 SVGAGI. The CDR3 is 14 residues long. The CDR3 here is CASCRDRVAPEAFF. The CDR3 nucleotides read TGTGCCAGCTGTAGGGACAGGGTAGCCCCGGAGGCTTTCTTT.

The V call is TRBV18, the J call TRBJ2-2; D is unresolved. Per the germline V gene, CDR1 is KGHSH and CDR2 is LQKENI. Trimming took 5 bases from V and 2 from J, leaving 3 bases between them. The CDR3 totals 12 residues. The CDR3 is CASSINTGELFF. CDR3 DNA: TGTGCCAGCTCAATAAACACCGGGGAGCTGTTTTTT.

This chain's CDR3 is CASGLGNSPLHF. The CDR3 DNA sequence: TGTGCTAGTGGTTTGGGGAATTCACCCCTCCACTTT. V gene TRBV12-5 combines with J gene TRBJ1-6; D not resolved. V was trimmed by 1 base and J by 7 bases, leaving 2 bases between them. This CDR3 is built from 12 residues. Per the germline V gene, CDR1 is LGHNT and CDR2 is FRNRAP.

This clone has just one count. The V gene is TRBV15, the J gene TRBJ2-7, with TRBD1 identical over 11 bases. Germline CDR1 and CDR2: LNHNV and YYDKDF (reference sequence). V shed 6 bases, J shed 5 bases, and the junction held 6 bases outside the gene matches. The CDR3 extends over 14 amino acids. CDR3 residues: CATREDRGHDEQYF. CDR3 bases: TGTGCCACCAGGGAGGACAGGGGGCACGACGAGCAGTACTTC. Supplemented by reference TRBV15 and TRBJ2-7, the full variable domain reads DAMVIQNPRYQVTQFGKPVTLSCSQTLNHNVMYWYQQKSSQAPKLLFHYYDKDFNNEADTPDNFQSRRPNTSFCFLDIRSPGLGDTAMYLCATREDRGHDEQYFGPGTRLTVT.

The chain joins TRBV29-1 to TRBJ2-3; D unclear. CDR1 and CDR2 (germline): SQVTM, ANQGSEA. The CDR3 has 11 residues. V lost 3 bases to trimming and J lost 8 bases, with 9 bases between them. The CDR3 region has the DNA TGCAGCGTTGATAGTAGGGCTACGCAGTATTTT. It specifies CSVDSRATQYF.

This chain links TRBV19 with TRBJ1-2; D gene ambiguous. Germline values: CDR1 LNHDA, CDR2 SQIVND (reference sequence). CDR3 length: 14 residues. Between the trimmed V and J ends, which lost 5 bases and 5 bases, there was a span of 15 bases. The CDR3 sequence is CASSVRTVGYGYTF. CDR3 coding DNA: TGTGCCAGTAGTGTGCGGACGGTTGGATATGGCTACACCTTC.

The genes are TRBV27 and TRBJ2-5, with 14 bases lining up with TRBD2. Germline-derived CDR1 and CDR2 are MNHEY and SMNVEV (reference sequence). The J segment lost 5 bases and the V segment lost 7 bases, leaving 6 bases of the junction unmatched. The CDR3 sequence is 15 residues long. The CDR3 spells CASMTSGRAAETQYF. In DNA form, the CDR3 reads TGTGCCAGCATGACTAGCGGGAGGGCCGCGGAGACCCAGTACTTC.

The chain couples TRBV10-2 to TRBJ2-5; TRBD2 aligns across 10 bases. The CDR3 is made up of 14 amino acids. Trimming removed 3 bases from V and 3 bases from J; junction bases left unmatched: 1. Per germline, CDR1 WSHSY and CDR2 SAAADI. The CDR3 DNA reads TGCGCCAGCAGTGATCTAGCGGGGGAAGAGACCCAGTACTTC. Protein sequence: CASSDLAGEETQYF.

This rearrangement joins TRBV28 to TRBJ2-7; the D gene is possibly TRBD2 (6 bases). This CDR3 spans 15 amino acids. The V end lost 6 bases, the J end lost 2 bases, and 17 bases lay between the germline ends. Per germline, CDR1 MDHEN and CDR2 SYDVKM. This CDR3 reads CASSLPEGEAYEQYF. The CDR3 nucleotides are TGTGCCAGCAGCTTACCCGAAGGGGAGGCCTACGAGCAGTACTTC.